This is a list of T cell receptor beta chains from one sample in a study of blood T cell repertoires in COVID-19. Clones were read by immunoSEQ multiplex PCR, and TCRdb kept only the in-frame ones, dropping some. The table includes about 91,000 clones, 76% detected once. Sample: peripheral blood. The receptors originated from a man between 65 and 85 years old with acute or convalescent COVID-19. Each CDR3 is given with its conserved first and last residue. The D gene is left open where the match is weak. The listing skips clone size in some rows; elsewhere it reads once, few, many or a size class.

NA	TRBJ1-5	TRBV6-1	once	TGTGCCAGCAGTGAAGTAGGGGGGGGGACTAGCAATCAGCCCCAGCATTTT	CASSEVGGGTSNQPQHF
NA	TRBJ1-6	TRBV14	NA	TGTGCCAGCAGCGTATCAGGGTCTTGGAATTCACCCCTCCACTTT	CASSVSGSWNSPLHF
TRBD1	TRBJ2-2	TRBV27	few	TGTGCCAGCAACCCGACAGGGGGCAACACCGGGGAGCTGTTTTTT	CASNPTGGNTGELFF
NA	TRBJ1-1	TRBV5-1	NA	TGCGCCAGCAGCTTGGTCAGTTTAAACACTGAAGCTTTCTTT	CASSLVSLNTEAFF
TRBD2	TRBJ2-7	TRBV5-4	few	TGTGCCAGCAGCTTGGCGATAGCGGGAGTAGTCGAGCAGTACTTC	CASSLAIAGVVEQYF
TRBD1	TRBJ1-2	TRBV5-1	once	TGCGCCAGCAGCCCAGGGACAGGCTATGGCTACACCTTC	CASSPGTGYGYTF
NA	TRBJ1-4	TRBV24-1	NA	TGTGCCACCAGTGACGCGGGGCCCTTGAGGGAAAAACTGTTTTTT	CATSDAGPLREKLFF
NA	TRBJ1-1	TRBV6-5	NA	TGTGCCAGCAGTTACGGGCGTTGGGCTTTCTTT	CASSYGRWAFF
TRBD1	TRBJ1-2	TRBV5-6	NA	TGTGCCAGCAGCCCAAATCTACAGGGGGTGTTGCGCTACACCTTC	CASSPNLQGVLRYTF
TRBD1	TRBJ1-1	TRBV19	NA	TGTGCCAGTAGTATAGTGAGTCTAGGACAGGGGAACACTGAAGCTTTCTTT	CASSIVSLGQGNTEAFF
TRBD1	TRBJ1-2	TRBV10-2	NA	TGCGCCAGCAGTGAGGGACAGGGGAGGAACTATGGCTACACCTTC	CASSEGQGRNYGYTF
NA	TRBJ1-1	TRBV28	once	TGTGCCAGCAGCGGTTGGGGCGGCACTGAAGCTTTCTTT	CASSGWGGTEAFF
NA	TRBJ2-3	TRBV30	once	TGTGCCTGGAGTTCCGGGACTTCCTATAATACGCAGTATTTT	CAWSSGTSYNTQYF
NA	TRBJ1-1	TRBV5-1	NA	TGCGCCAGCAGCTTGGCCGGGGGGAACACTGAAGCTTTCTTT	CASSLAGGNTEAFF
TRBD2	TRBJ2-3	TRBV29-1	NA	TGCAGCGTTGGTGACCCCCTAGCGGGAGAAACAGATACGCAGTATTTT	CSVGDPLAGETDTQYF
NA	TRBJ1-2	TRBV19	few	TGTGCCAGTAAGGACAGAGGCAGGGACTATGGCTACACCTTC	CASKDRGRDYGYTF
NA	TRBJ2-2	TRBV10-2	NA	TGCGCCAGCAGGGGGCAGGCCAACACCGGGGAGCTGTTTTTT	CASRGQANTGELFF
TRBD2	TRBJ2-1	TRBV15	few	TGTGCCACCAGCAGGGGACTAGCGGCCAATGAGCAGTTCTTC	CATSRGLAANEQFF
NA	TRBJ2-7	TRBV28	NA	TGTGCCAGCGGTGGCAGGGAATACGAGCAGTACTTC	CASGGREYEQYF
NA	TRBJ2-5	TRBV5-1	NA	TGCGCCAGCAGCTTGAAGGGACTCGGGATGTACCAAGAGACCCAGTACTTC	CASSLKGLGMYQETQYF
TRBD1	TRBJ1-6	TRBV4-1	many	TGCGCCAGCAGCCAAGTCTCCGGGACAGTGAATTCACCCCTCCACTTT	CASSQVSGTVNSPLHF
TRBD1	TRBJ1-1	TRBV6-1	NA	TGTGCCAGCAGTGAAGTAGGAGTAGGGGGCAGGACTGAAGCTTTCTTT	CASSEVGVGGRTEAFF
NA	TRBJ1-2	TRBV10-2	NA	TGCGCCAGCAGTGATAGTTTTTATGGCTACACCTTC	CASSDSFYGYTF
NA	TRBJ1-4	TRBV24-1	NA	TGTGCCCCCCACCGTGGGCTTAATGAAAAACTGTTTTTT	CAPHRGLNEKLFF
TRBD1	TRBJ1-2	TRBV5-5	NA	TGTGCCAGCAGCCCCCGCCAGGGACAGGGGGGCGGCTACACCTTC	CASSPRQGQGGGYTF
NA	TRBJ2-7	TRBV28	NA	TGTGCCAGCAGTGATCTAGCTCCTTCCTACGAGCAGTACTTC	CASSDLAPSYEQYF
TRBD1	TRBJ2-5	TRBV18	NA	TGTGCCAGCTCACCGGACAGGACGGAGACCCAGTACTTC	CASSPDRTETQYF
NA	TRBJ2-7	TRBV4-1	NA	TGCGCCAGCAGCCAAAATGCGGGGGCGGTCTACGAGCAGTACTTC	CASSQNAGAVYEQYF
TRBD1	TRBJ2-1	TRBV18	NA	TGTGCCAGCTCACCTCGGGACAGGGGGCCAGCGAGCTCCTACAATGAGCAGTTCTTC	CASSPRDRGPASSYNEQFF
TRBD1	TRBJ1-6	TRBV28	NA	TGTGCCAGCAGTGTTCCGGGACAGGGGCAGGCAAATTCACCCCTCCACTTT	CASSVPGQGQANSPLHF
NA	TRBJ1-1	TRBV5-1	NA	TGCGCCAGCGCATTATTGCGGCAAGGGGGTGAAGCTTTCTTT	CASALLRQGGEAFF
TRBD1	TRBJ2-5	TRBV5-1	few	TGCGCCAGCAGCTTCGGGACAGGGGTTCAAGAGACCCAGTACTTC	CASSFGTGVQETQYF
NA	TRBJ2-3	TRBV10-3	NA	TGTGCCATCAGTGCCCTCGAGGCTACAGATACGCAGTATTTT	CAISALEATDTQYF
NA	TRBJ1-4	TRBV15	NA	TGTGCCACCAGCAGAGATCGGAGGGTCCTTAATGAAAAACTGTTTTTT	CATSRDRRVLNEKLFF
NA	TRBJ1-2	TRBV30	NA	TGTGCCTGGAGAGGAGGGAACTATGGCTACACCTTC	CAWRGGNYGYTF
TRBD1	TRBJ1-5	TRBV9	NA	TGTGCCAGCAGCCCGGGACAGGCCCTGCATCAGCCCCAGCATTTT	CASSPGQALHQPQHF
NA	TRBJ1-2	TRBV4-1	NA	TGCGCCAGCAGCCAAGCTAATGTAGGCTACACCTTC	CASSQANVGYTF
TRBD1	TRBJ1-2	TRBV6-5	few	TGTGCCAGCGGGAAGGACAGGACTAACTATGGCTACACCTTC	CASGKDRTNYGYTF
NA	TRBJ1-1	TRBV6-5	NA	TGTGCCAGCAGGAAAGGGGGTCACGGCACTGAAGCTTTCTTT	CASRKGGHGTEAFF
NA	TRBJ1-6	TRBV5-6	NA	TGTGCCAGCAGCTTGCTGGAGGATTCACCCCTCCACTTT	CASSLLEDSPLHF
TRBD1	TRBJ2-3	TRBV6-5	NA	TGTGCCAGCACCATTCGGACAGGGGGCACAGATACGCAGTATTTT	CASTIRTGGTDTQYF
NA	TRBJ2-2	TRBV6-5	NA	TGTGCCAGCAGTTATTCTTCTAGCGTCCACACCGGGGAGCTGTTTTTT	CASSYSSSVHTGELFF
NA	TRBJ2-7	TRBV9	once	TGTGCCAGCAGCGCTGCGGGGGCGGCTTACGAGCAGTACTTC	CASSAAGAAYEQYF
TRBD1	TRBJ2-2	TRBV5-4	NA	TGTGCCAGCATGCGAACAGGGGCAAACACCGGGGAGCTGTTTTTT	CASMRTGANTGELFF
TRBD2	TRBJ2-2	TRBV5-4	few	TGTGCCAGCAGCTTGGGACTAGCGGGAGTCACCGGGGAGCTGTTTTTT	CASSLGLAGVTGELFF
NA	TRBJ2-2	TRBV24-1	NA	TGTGCCACCAGTGCAGGGGCGAACACCGGGGAGCTGTTTTTT	CATSAGANTGELFF
TRBD2	TRBJ2-5	TRBV2	NA	TGTGCCACATCCAGCGGGAGGGAGACCCAGTACTTC	CATSSGRETQYF
NA	TRBJ1-4	TRBV4-1	NA	TGCGCCAGCAGCCAAGTATATGAAAAACTGTTTTTT	CASSQVYEKLFF
TRBD1	TRBJ2-7	TRBV5-4	NA	TGTGCCAGCAGCCCTGACAGGGGCATCTACGAGCAGTACTTC	CASSPDRGIYEQYF
TRBD1	TRBJ1-2	TRBV6-5	once	TGTGCCAGCAGTTACTCGTATCTCGGGCAGGGGGAAGGCTACACCTTC	CASSYSYLGQGEGYTF
TRBD2	TRBJ2-1	TRBV10-1	NA	TGCGCCAGCAGTAGGGGACTAGCGGATGGGAATGAGCAGTTCTTC	CASSRGLADGNEQFF
NA	TRBJ2-1	TRBV6-5	NA	TGTGCCAGCAGTACGAGACAGGTTCCCAATGAGCAGTTCTTC	CASSTRQVPNEQFF
NA	TRBJ2-5	TRBV27	NA	TGTGCCAGCAGTTTATCAGGGGGGGGACCAAGAGACCAGTACTTC	CASSLSGGGPRDQYF
NA	TRBJ2-3	TRBV9	NA	TGTGCCAGCAGCGTCCGGAGGGGAGGAAGCACAGATACGCAGTATTTT	CASSVRRGGSTDTQYF
TRBD1	TRBJ1-5	TRBV23-1	NA	TGCGCCAGCAGTCAATCGGACAGGGATGGAAATCAGCCCCAGCATTTT	CASSQSDRDGNQPQHF